The clone carrying this T cell receptor (beta chain) was seen once. The data belong to a study of PD-1 and CTLA-4 blockade in melanoma. Only in-frame clones appear in the TCRdb table, and some are missing; sequencing was by immunoSEQ multiplex PCR. Among tens of thousands of clones, roughly nine tenths were seen once, and the ten largest hold around 6.7%. Germline assignment: CDR1 MGHRA and CDR2 YSYEKL. Trimming took 4 bases from V and 6 from J, leaving 12 bases between them. The CDR3 runs 13 residues. The sequence was obtained from a human donor with melanoma. The sequences come from CD8+ T cells from peripheral blood, collected from a patient given anti-PD-1 treatment. The J gene is TRBJ1-2, the V gene TRBV4-1; D unclear. The CDR3 is CASSPRDRDGYTF. For the CDR3, the DNA is TGCGCCAGCAGCCCCCGCGATCGGGATGGCTACACCTTC.